The T cell receptor (beta chain) under discussion was sequenced for a study of early T cells in non-severe SARS-CoV-2 infection. Study overall: Sequencing used unsorted whole-blood bulk RNA, so chains lack pairing.

The germline CDR1 and CDR2 sequences are MDHEN and SYDVKM. CDR3 size: 16 residues. V was clipped by 2 bases and J by 3 bases; unmatched bases: 9. Study results and limitations: Database matching using VDJdb favored anti-spike CD8 responses, with private and CD4 specificities left missing.

The library protocol tagged individual cDNA molecules with unique molecular identifiers. Using its own MiXCR run on the 5' RACE reads, TCRdb lists one record per CDR3 protein. Here the sample spans 25,000 to 35,000 distinct CDR3 sequences, approximately 5% being singletons. This clonotype was recorded at least ten times. Its target is unknown. Input material: whole blood. The TCR originated in an adult who was a healthcare worker with PCR-confirmed SARS-CoV-2 infection or an uninfected control (not recorded which). V is TRBV28 and J is TRBJ2-7; 8 bases map to TRBD1. The CDR3 loop is CASSLPRQGIGYEQYF. DNA for the CDR3: TGTGCCAGCAGTTTACCCCGACAGGGGATAGGCTACGAGCAGTACTTC.